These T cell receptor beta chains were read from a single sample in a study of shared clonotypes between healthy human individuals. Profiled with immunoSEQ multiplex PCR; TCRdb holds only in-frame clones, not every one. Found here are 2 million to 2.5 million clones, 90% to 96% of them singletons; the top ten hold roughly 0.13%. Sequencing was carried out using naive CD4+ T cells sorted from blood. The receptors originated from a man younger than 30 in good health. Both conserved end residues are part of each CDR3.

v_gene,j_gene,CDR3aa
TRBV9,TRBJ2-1,CASSETSGSSPYNEQFF
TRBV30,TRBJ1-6,CAWRGSSYNSPLHF
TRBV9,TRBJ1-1,CASSPQVGMMRTEAFF
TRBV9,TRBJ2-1,CASSVASGLYNEQFF
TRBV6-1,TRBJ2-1,CASSGTGTSGTYEQFF
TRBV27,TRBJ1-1,CASSSRESNTEAFF
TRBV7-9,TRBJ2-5,CASSLLRASLQETQYF
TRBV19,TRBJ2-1,CASSYGRAYNEQFF
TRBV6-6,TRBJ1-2,CASSYSDYGYTF
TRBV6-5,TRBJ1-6,CASTRVGFNSPLHF
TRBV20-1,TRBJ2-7,CSAMTGYEQYF
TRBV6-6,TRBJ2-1,CASIGTSGFYNEQFF
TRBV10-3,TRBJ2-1,CAIAPSGSYEQFF
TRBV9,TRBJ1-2,CASSQSGVVGGYTF
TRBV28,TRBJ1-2,CASTPGGVFGYTF
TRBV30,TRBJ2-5,CAWSWQIRETQYF
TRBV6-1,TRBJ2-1,CASSEGPGQGSNEQFF
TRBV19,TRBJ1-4,CASTGGAGNEKLFF
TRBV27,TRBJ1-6,CASSLAPPPLSPLHF
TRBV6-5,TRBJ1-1,CASSAAGTDPEAFF
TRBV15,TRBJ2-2,CATSRKGFTGELFF
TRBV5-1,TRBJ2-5,CASSLIGGETQYF
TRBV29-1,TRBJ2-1,CSVIPSFNEQFF
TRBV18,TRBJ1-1,CASSPRWEEGTEAFF
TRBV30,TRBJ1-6,CAWSGQGRSPLHF
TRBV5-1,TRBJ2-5,CASSLGYRGRGTETQYF
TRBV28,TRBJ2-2,CASKGQGFTGELFF
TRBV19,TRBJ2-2,CASSIVNRGTGELFF
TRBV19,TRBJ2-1,CASTGGYRADNEQFF
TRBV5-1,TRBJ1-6,CASSLDPSLNSPLHF
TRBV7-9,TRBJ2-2,CASTSDQRGAGELFF
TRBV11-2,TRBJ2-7,CASRWTSGAQYEQYF
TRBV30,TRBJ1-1,CAWRSRDHLTEAFF
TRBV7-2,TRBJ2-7,CASSFSATSGSGEQYF
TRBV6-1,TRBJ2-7,CASSAPTDRNSYEQYF
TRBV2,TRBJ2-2,CASRQHGGRNTGELFF
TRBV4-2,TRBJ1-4,CASSQAWGEKLFF
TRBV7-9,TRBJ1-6,CASSLAGRNSPLHF
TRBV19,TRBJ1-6,CASSLGQPNSPLHF
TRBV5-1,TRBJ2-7,CASSLEPTSGRPGGSYEQYF
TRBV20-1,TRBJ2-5,CSARMGETQYF
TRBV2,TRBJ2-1,CASNGDQLNEQFF
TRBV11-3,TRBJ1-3,CASSLDGRTGNTIYF
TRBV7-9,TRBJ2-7,CASSLDSNEQYF
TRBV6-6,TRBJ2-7,CASRRQGGDEQYF
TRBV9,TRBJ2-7,CASSPRTSERSYEQYF
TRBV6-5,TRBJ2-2,CASSYSRQGITGELFF
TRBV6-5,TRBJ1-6,CASSLDRVNSPLHF
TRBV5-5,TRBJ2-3,CASSLAVGTDTQYF
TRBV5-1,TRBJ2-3,CASSFEGAVDTQYF
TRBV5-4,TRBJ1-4,CASRFWTGEKLFF
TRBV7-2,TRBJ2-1,CASSSWGRRVNEQFF
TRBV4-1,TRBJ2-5,CASSLTVTALETQYF